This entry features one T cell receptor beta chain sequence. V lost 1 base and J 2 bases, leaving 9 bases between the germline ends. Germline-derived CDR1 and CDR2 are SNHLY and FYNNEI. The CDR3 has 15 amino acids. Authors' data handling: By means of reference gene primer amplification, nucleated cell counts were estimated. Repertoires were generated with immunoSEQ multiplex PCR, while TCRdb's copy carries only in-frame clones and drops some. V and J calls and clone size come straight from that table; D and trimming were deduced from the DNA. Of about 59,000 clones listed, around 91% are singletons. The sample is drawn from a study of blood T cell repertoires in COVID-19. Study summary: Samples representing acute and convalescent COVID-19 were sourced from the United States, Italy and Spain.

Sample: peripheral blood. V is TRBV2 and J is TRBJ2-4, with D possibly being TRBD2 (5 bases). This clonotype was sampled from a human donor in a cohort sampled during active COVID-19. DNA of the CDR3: TGTGCCAGCAGTGAAGTGGAGGTGCCCAAAAACATTCAGTACTTC. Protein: CASSEVEVPKNIQYF.